Following are 19 T cell receptor beta chains from one sample sequenced in a study of shared clonotypes between healthy human individuals. Profiling relied on immunoSEQ multiplex PCR, and the TCRdb table lists in-frame clones only, not all of them. The sample lists over 2 million clones; roughly 90% were seen once. The sequencing input was naive CD4+ T cells from PBMCs. Subset described: CD45RA+ positively selected. All receptors derive from a man aged 18 to 35 in good health. Some clones in this sample may be carry-over from other donors' samples.

The gene calls are TRBV5-5 and TRBJ1-5; weak D call: TRBD1 (6 bases). Germline V gene lookup returns CDR1 SGHKS and CDR2 YYEKEE (reference sequence). This CDR3 spans 16 amino acids. The germline V and J ends were trimmed by 1 base and 2 bases, with 13 bases remaining between them. CDR3 amino acids: CASSLTGFDGNQPQHF. The DNA for the CDR3 is TGTGCCAGCAGCTTGACAGGGTTTGATGGCAATCAGCCCCAGCATTTT.

The chain carries TRBV10-1 and TRBJ2-2; 9 bases map to TRBD2. The CDR3 loop spans 15 amino acids. The trim removed 2 bases at V and 4 bases at J, leaving 2 bases unmatched. Per germline, CDR1 WNHNN and CDR2 SYGVQD (reference sequence). The CDR3 DNA follows: TGCGCCAGCAGTGAGCAACTAGCGGGCACCGGGGAGCTGTTTTTT. This sequence encodes CASSEQLAGTGELFF.

The table lists this clone with a few counts. V gene TRBV4-2 combines with J gene TRBJ1-1, with D unresolved. The CDR3 consists of 11 residues. With 2 bases removed from V and 6 bases from J, the gap between germline ends came to 4 bases. CDR1 is LGHNA and CDR2 is YNFKEQ in the germline V gene. This CDR3 reads CASSQRPEAFF. The CDR3 DNA follows: TGTGCCAGCAGCCAAAGGCCTGAAGCTTTCTTT.

The chain joins TRBV27 to TRBJ1-2, with D maybe TRBD1 (5 bases). Germline V lookup: CDR1 MNHEY, CDR2 SMNVEV (reference sequence). The length of the CDR3 is 13 residues. Trimming left V 8 bases short and J 7 bases short, with 17 bases between. The CDR3 nucleotides read TGTGCCAGCTCCTCTCGGGGCGCCGGTGGCTACACCTTC. Translating gives CASSSRGAGGYTF.

This rearrangement joins TRBV19 to TRBJ2-7; D is perhaps TRBD2 (7 bases). From germline, CDR1 is LNHDA and CDR2 SQIVND (reference sequence). V lost 5 bases, J lost 6 bases, and 14 bases lay in between. The CDR3 is 13 residues long. The CDR3 bases are TGTGCCAGTAGTCAAGGGGGGGGCGGCGAGCAGTACTTC. Amino acid sequence: CASSQGGGGEQYF.

The rearrangement joins TRBV6-5 to TRBJ1-4, with TRBD1 as a possible D gene (6 bases). The germline V and J ends were trimmed by 5 bases and 6 bases, with 13 bases remaining between them. The CDR3 has 14 amino acids. The germline V gene has CDR1 MNHEY and CDR2 SVGAGI. Written as DNA, the CDR3 is TGTGCCAGCAGTCCGGACAGTTTCCATGAAAAACTGTTTTTT. Its translation is CASSPDSFHEKLFF.

The chain has TRBV7-2 and TRBJ1-2, with 7 bases matching TRBD1. In germline, CDR1 is SGHTA, CDR2 FQGNSA. V lost 2 bases and J lost 0; bases outside the gene matches: 3. The length of the CDR3 is 15 residues. The DNA of the CDR3 is TGTGCCAGCAGCTTATTTGGGACAGCTAACTATGGCTACACCTTC. Translated: CASSLFGTANYGYTF.

With respect to this clone: A junction end diverges from the germline sequence, so it may reflect a read error. The chain has TRBV2 and TRBJ2-5, with 7 bases that match TRBD1. The CDR3 has 12 amino acids. Germline CDR1 reads SNHLY; CDR2 reads FYNNEI. The CDR3 bases are TGTGCCAGCAGGGACCCCGACAGGGCGTTGGACTTC. Translating gives CASRDPDRALDF.

This chain connects TRBV7-2 to TRBJ1-3, with D perhaps TRBD1 (6 bases). Germline V gives CDR1 SGHTA, CDR2 FQGNSA. The CDR3 has 16 residues. The germline V and J ends were trimmed by 5 bases and 0 bases, with 14 bases remaining between them. CDR3 bases: TGTGCCAGCAGCCCGAAGTGGACAGACTCTGGAAACACCATATATTTT. It translates to CASSPKWTDSGNTIYF.

The J gene is TRBJ2-7, the V gene TRBV18, with a tentative D call TRBD2 (8 bases). This CDR3 contains 15 residues. CDR1 and CDR2 from the germline V gene are KGHSH and LQKENI. Between the trimmed V and J ends, which lost 3 bases and 7 bases, there was a span of 19 bases. The CDR3 spells CASSPVAGGTREQYF. The DNA for the CDR3 is TGTGCCAGCTCACCCGTGGCAGGGGGGACTAGAGAGCAGTACTTC. The complete variable domain, with remaining parts taken from reference TRBV18 and TRBJ2-7, reads NAGVMQNPRHLVRRRGQEARLRCSPMKGHSHVYWYRQLPEEGLKFMVYLQKENIIDESGMPKERFSAEFPKEGPSILRIQQVVRGDSAAYFCASSPVAGGTREQYFGPGTRLTVT.

The V call is TRBV5-6, the J call TRBJ1-2; D uncertain. Germline V CDR1 and CDR2: SGHDT, YYEEEE. The CDR3 has 12 residues. The V end lost 2 bases, the J end lost 4 bases, and 6 bases lay between the germline ends. The CDR3 region is CASSLKIYGYTF. In DNA form, the CDR3 reads TGTGCCAGCAGCTTAAAGATCTATGGCTACACCTTC.

About this clone: Other DNA sequences in the same sample also yield this CDR3. The chain joins TRBV7-2 to TRBJ1-5; tentative D call: TRBD1 (6 bases). Trimming stripped 1 base from V and 5 bases from J, with 12 bases between. CDR1 and CDR2 from the germline V gene are SGHTA and FQGNSA. The CDR3 totals 15 residues. The CDR3 DNA is TGTGCCAGCAGCTTAGTAGGTCAGGGGTATCAGCCCCAGCATTTT. The encoded protein is CASSLVGQGYQPQHF. The variable domain in full, with the rest retrieved from reference TRBV7-2 and TRBJ1-5, is GAGVSQSPSNKVTEKGKDVELRCDPISGHTALYWYRQSLGQGLEFLIYFQGNSAPDKSGLPSDRFSAERTGGSVSTLTIQRTQQEDSAVYLCASSLVGQGYQPQHFGDGTRLSIL.

The table lists this clone with a count of one. This chain connects TRBV7-9 to TRBJ2-3; 10 bases are shared with TRBD2. Trimming removed 2 bases from V and 0 bases from J; junction bases left unmatched: 5. This CDR3 has 17 amino acids. Per germline, CDR1 SEHNR and CDR2 FQNEAQ (reference sequence). In DNA, the CDR3 is TGTGCCAGCAGCTTATTAGCGGGAGGCGTTAGCACAGATACGCAGTATTTT. Amino acids: CASSLLAGGVSTDTQYF.

V usage is TRBV7-9 and J usage is TRBJ1-1, with a tentative D call TRBD1 (5 bases). There are 13 residues in the CDR3. The germline V gene has CDR1 SEHNR and CDR2 FQNEAQ (reference sequence). V lost 7 bases and J lost 0, with 9 bases in between. CDR3 sequence: CASKGPMNTEAFF. CDR3 nucleotide sequence: TGTGCCAGCAAGGGGCCGATGAACACTGAAGCTTTCTTT.

V gene TRBV5-1 combines with J gene TRBJ2-6; 9 nucleotides line up with TRBD1. CDR3 length equals 17 residues. With V trimmed by 4 bases and J by 4 bases, 9 bases remained unmatched. CDR1 and CDR2 from the germline V gene are SGHRS and YFSETQ. The CDR3 reads CASSPGTGRAGANVLTF. CDR3 DNA: TGCGCCAGCAGCCCCGGGACAGGGAGAGCCGGGGCCAACGTCCTGACTTTC.

The V and J genes are TRBV5-5 and TRBJ1-2, with D maybe TRBD1 (6 bases). CDR1 and CDR2 from the germline V gene are SGHKS and YYEKEE (reference sequence). The CDR3 runs to 15 residues. Trimming left V 0 bases short and J 2 bases short, with 11 bases between. The CDR3 here is CASSLGPGQNYGYTF. In DNA, the CDR3 is TGTGCCAGCAGCTTGGGTCCCGGACAGAACTATGGCTACACCTTC.

The genes are TRBV6-1 and TRBJ2-3; 12 bases are shared with TRBD2. The junction had 4 bases not matched to a gene; V was cut back by 3 bases and J by 0 bases. The length of the CDR3 is 17 residues. The germline V gene has CDR1 MNHNS and CDR2 SASEGT. The CDR3 DNA reads as TGTGCCAGCAGTGAGCGGACTAGCGGGACTAGCACAGATACGCAGTATTTT. It specifies CASSERTSGTSTDTQYF.

The chain combines TRBV28 with TRBJ1-2; D remains unclear. The CDR3 has 14 amino acids. Per the germline V gene, CDR1 is MDHEN and CDR2 is SYDVKM. Trimming pared 4 bases from V and 0 bases from J, leaving 9 bases between. CDR3 sequence reads: CASSSVRTNYGYTF. The CDR3, as DNA: TGTGCCAGCAGTTCCGTCAGAACTAACTATGGCTACACCTTC.

The chain employs TRBV7-9 and TRBJ2-3; 8 bases map to TRBD1. The CDR3 is made up of 14 amino acids. Germline CDR1 is SEHNR and CDR2 is FQNEAQ (reference sequence). V shed 5 bases, J shed 7 bases, and the junction held 8 bases outside the gene matches. CDR3 loop: CASSKRGQEHTQYF. The CDR3 DNA is TGTGCCAGCAGCAAAAGGGGACAGGAACATACGCAGTATTTT.